One sample yielded the 13 T cell receptor beta chains listed below, sequenced in a study of cytomegalovirus exposure and HLA in healthy donors. Primers included in the PCR were 60 Vbeta and 13 Jbeta primers. Measured with immunoSEQ multiplex PCR; TCRdb has only the in-frame clones, and not every one. Its table records about 33,000 clones. Sample: PBMCs. The receptor source for this set is a man aged 40-50 years in good health and CMV-seronegative.

The V call is TRBV29-1, the J call TRBJ1-1; 10 bases are shared with TRBD1. V shed 6 bases and J 5 bases; nucleotides not matched to a gene: 9. Germline CDR1 is SQVTM and CDR2 is ANQGSEA. The CDR3 is 14 amino acids. The CDR3 sequence: CSVGRGTGVTEAFF. For the CDR3, the DNA is TGCAGCGTCGGTCGGGGGACAGGGGTTACTGAAGCTTTCTTT.

The chain is built from TRBV2 and TRBJ1-1, with D unresolved. The germline gives CDR1 SNHLY, CDR2 FYNNEI. V lost 7 bases and J 1 base, leaving 10 bases between the germline ends. The CDR3 has 13 residues. The chain's CDR3 is CASTEIGNTEAFF. CDR3 coding DNA: TGTGCCAGCACGGAGATCGGGAACACTGAAGCTTTCTTT.

The chain has TRBV20-1 and TRBJ1-1; unclear D gene. The V and J ends lost 2 bases and 7 bases respectively, with 8 bases between them. The CDR3 runs 11 residues. Germline V gene lookup returns CDR1 DFQATT and CDR2 SNEGSKA (reference sequence). The CDR3 DNA sequence: TGCAGTGCTAGAAATATCGGTGAAGCTTTCTTT. Protein sequence: CSARNIGEAFF.

The V gene is TRBV29-1, the J gene TRBJ2-1, with TRBD2 identical over 11 bases. CDR1 and CDR2 (germline): SQVTM, ANQGSEA. The ends lost 5 bases at V and 5 bases at J; junction bases unmatched: 8. This CDR3 is 15 amino acids long. CDR3 sequence (DNA): TGCAGCGTTAGGTCTAGCGGGAGGATTGACAATGAGCAGTTCTTC. Amino acid sequence: CSVRSSGRIDNEQFF.

The V gene is TRBV4-3, the J gene TRBJ2-1; tentative D call: TRBD1 (6 bases). Germline CDR1 and CDR2: LGHNA and YSLEER. V dropped 4 bases and J dropped 2 bases, with 9 bases sitting between them. This CDR3 region has 14 residues. This CDR3 reads CASSPGTTYNEQFF. The CDR3 DNA is TGCGCCAGCAGCCCCGGGACAACCTACAATGAGCAGTTCTTC.

The chain is built from TRBV5-1 and TRBJ2-7, with TRBD2 matching over 15 bases. The germline CDR1 and CDR2 sequences are SGHRS and YFSETQ. The CDR3 runs to 16 residues. V lost 3 bases and J lost 4; bases outside the gene matches: 5. The DNA of the CDR3 is TGCGCCAGCAGCTGGACTAGCGGGAGGGCCCCTTACGAGCAGTACTTC. It specifies CASSWTSGRAPYEQYF.

The J gene is TRBJ1-5, the V gene TRBV19; the match to TRBD1 covers 8 bases. The germline V gene has CDR1 LNHDA and CDR2 SQIVND (reference sequence). The CDR3 covers 15 residues. Losses at the gene ends were 1 base for V and 5 bases for J; bases not matched to a gene: 4. CDR3 nucleotide sequence: TGTGCCAGTAGTATAGCCAGGGGGCAGGATCAGCCCCAGCATTTT. It encodes CASSIARGQDQPQHF.

The CDR3 DNA follows: TGCAGCGTGAGGCAGGGGGCCTCACCGGACACTGAAGCTTTCTTT. It specifies CSVRQGASPDTEAFF. V is TRBV29-1 and J is TRBJ1-1; 8 bases match TRBD1. CDR3 length: 15 amino acids. Germline lookup yields CDR1 SQVTM and CDR2 ANQGSEA. After removal of 6 bases from V and 3 bases from J, the junction contained 12 bases not matched to a gene.

The chain employs TRBV4-2 and TRBJ2-7; 7 bases align to TRBD2. Trimming at V came to 0 bases and at J to 3 bases, leaving 2 bases not matched to a gene. This CDR3 comprises 14 residues. From germline, CDR1 is LGHNA and CDR2 YNFKEQ. Written as DNA, the CDR3 is TGTGCCAGCAGCCAAGATCGCGGGAGCTACGAGCAGTACTTC. This gives the protein CASSQDRGSYEQYF.

V gene TRBV5-1 combines with J gene TRBJ2-1, with D perhaps matching TRBD2 (6 bases). This CDR3 spans 16 amino acids. The germline V and J ends were trimmed by 1 base and 3 bases, with 14 bases remaining between them. Germline V gene sequence: CDR1 SGHRS, CDR2 YFSETQ. CDR3 sequence reads: CASSLNGEANYNEQFF. For the CDR3, the DNA is TGCGCCAGCAGCTTGAACGGGGAGGCCAACTACAATGAGCAGTTCTTC.

V is TRBV29-1 and J is TRBJ2-7; 9 bases align to TRBD2. The CDR3 runs 14 residues. Germline V lookup: CDR1 SQVTM, CDR2 ANQGSEA. Trimming took 3 bases from V and 0 from J; bases not matched to a gene: 3. CDR3 loop: CSVDPSGNSYEQYF. CDR3 coding DNA: TGCAGCGTTGACCCTAGCGGGAACTCCTACGAGCAGTACTTC.

The rearrangement links TRBV29-1 to TRBJ2-5, with D possibly being TRBD1 (5 bases). CDR3 length: 14 amino acids. Germline V gives CDR1 SQVTM, CDR2 ANQGSEA. The ends were cut back, 2 bases at V and 5 bases at J, with 15 bases in the middle. CDR3 protein: CSVELGVKGETQYF. CDR3 DNA: TGCAGCGTTGAACTAGGGGTAAAGGGTGAGACCCAGTACTTC.

The chain is built from TRBV11-3 and TRBJ2-4, with 10 nucleotides matching TRBD1. Losses at the gene ends were 5 bases for V and 6 bases for J; bases not matched to a gene: 10. CDR3 length: 16 amino acids. CDR1 is SGHNT, CDR2 YENEEA, per germline. The CDR3 DNA sequence: TGTGCCAGCAGCCTCCGGGACAGGGGAGCCCTAAACATTCAGTACTTC. It yields the protein CASSLRDRGALNIQYF.